This T cell receptor (beta chain) is drawn from a study of response to subunit inactivated influenza vaccine. Each CDR3 protein is one row after TCRdb ran MiXCR on the RT-PCR reads. The sample lists roughly 700,000 distinct CDR3 sequences; approximately 13% were seen once. This clonotype was seen many times. This sample comprised PBMCs from blood, obtained roughly 2 weeks before vaccination. This TCR came from a man in his fifties who received an inactivated influenza vaccine.

The CDR3 loop is CSARGPAGGQPQHF. The CDR3 bases are TGCAGTGCTAGAGGGCCAGCGGGGGGTCAGCCCCAGCATTTT. This chain joins TRBV20-1 and TRBJ1-5; perhaps TRBD1 as D (5 bases). V lost 1 base to trimming and J lost 6 bases, with 13 bases between them. CDR3 length equals 14 residues. CDR1 is DFQATT, CDR2 SNEGSKA, per germline (reference sequence).